One and the same sample provided the 8 T cell receptor beta chains below, sequenced in a study of T cell changes during pregnancy in multiple sclerosis. Clones were sequenced by immunoSEQ multiplex PCR, and TCRdb holds only the in-frame ones, with some missing. The sample has 45,000 to 65,000 clones, 90% to 95% seen once; the top ten hold less than 4%. This material consisted of CD8+ T cells from peripheral blood mononuclear cells, taken in the third trimester of pregnancy. The source of these receptors is a female donor with multiple sclerosis, enrolled in a pregnancy study.

The chain recombines TRBV4-1 with TRBJ2-1; D is unresolved. Trimming removed 0 bases from V and 2 bases from J, with 8 bases in between. The CDR3 covers 15 residues. Germline CDR1 MGHRA, CDR2 YSYEKL. The DNA for the CDR3 is TGCGCCAGCAGCCAAGAGACTTTAGCCTACAATGAGCAGTTCTTC. As protein: CASSQETLAYNEQFF.

This chain links TRBV5-5 with TRBJ2-7; TRBD1 matches 8 bases. Germline CDR1 and CDR2: SGHKS and YYEKEE (reference sequence). V dropped 4 bases and J dropped 1; count of bases not matched to a gene: 4. The CDR3 is made up of 14 amino acids. CDR3 sequence: CASSLTGESYEQYF. In nucleotides, the CDR3 is TGTGCCAGCAGCCTGACAGGGGAATCCTACGAGCAGTACTTC.

The rearrangement links TRBV2 to TRBJ1-1; 8 bases line up with TRBD1. Germline trimming cut 0 bases from V and 3 bases from J; bases unmatched to any gene: 3. The CDR3 totals 15 residues. CDR1 SNHLY and CDR2 FYNNEI come from the germline V gene. Here the CDR3 reads CASSEAGQVDTEAFF. CDR3 nucleotide sequence: TGTGCCAGCAGTGAAGCGGGACAGGTCGACACTGAAGCTTTCTTT.

This chain uses TRBV7-2 with TRBJ1-2, with 10 bases fitting TRBD1. The CDR3 is 18 amino acids. Looked up from germline, CDR1 is SGHTA and CDR2 is FQGNSA. The junction had 14 bases not matched to a gene; V was cut back by 5 bases and J by 2 bases. CDR3 DNA: TGTGCCAGCAGCACCCCTAGTGACGAGGGACAGGGGAACTATGGCTACACCTTC. Amino acid sequence: CASSTPSDEGQGNYGYTF.

The V call is TRBV27, the J call TRBJ2-3, with D perhaps matching TRBD2 (5 bases). Trimming removed 3 bases from V and 11 bases from J, with 15 bases in between. Germline lookup yields CDR1 MNHEY and CDR2 SMNVEV (reference sequence). The CDR3 sequence is 13 residues long. This CDR3 reads CASSFLRGWEQYF. CDR3 nucleotides: TGTGCCAGCAGTTTTCTTCGGGGTTGGGAGCAGTATTTT.

This CDR3 reads CASSQNQGATDEQYF. CDR3 sequence (DNA): TGCGCCAGCAGCCAAAATCAGGGGGCTACTGACGAGCAGTACTTC. The chain recombines TRBV4-3 with TRBJ2-7; TRBD1 agrees at 8 bases. V lost 2 bases to trimming and J lost 5 bases; unmatched junction nucleotides: 8. The CDR3 spans 15 residues. Germline loops: CDR1 LGHNA, CDR2 YSLEER.

The CDR3 sequence is CASSLSGRYTSTDTQYF. DNA for the CDR3: TGTGCCAGCAGCTTGAGCGGGAGGTATACTAGCACAGATACGCAGTATTTT. This chain connects TRBV7-6 to TRBJ2-3, with TRBD2 matching 9 bases. The CDR3 is made up of 17 amino acids. Trimming took 3 bases from V and 0 from J; bases not matched to a gene: 7. Germline V gives CDR1 SGHVS, CDR2 FNYEAQ. Combining the CDR3 with reference TRBV7-6 and TRBJ2-3 gives the whole variable domain GAGVSQSPRYKVTKRGQDVALRCDPISGHVSLYWYRQALGQGPEFLTYFNYEAQQDKSGLPNDRFSAERPEGSISTLTIQRTEQRDSAMYRCASSLSGRYTSTDTQYFGPGTRLTVL.

The V and J genes are TRBV10-3 and TRBJ2-2; D gene uncertain. The CDR3 is made up of 14 amino acids. Germline V gives CDR1 ENHRY, CDR2 SYGVKD. Trimming removed 7 bases at V and 0 bases at J, with 9 bases between. CDR3 nucleotides: TGTGCCATCACCAAAGAGACGAACACCGGGGAGCTGTTTTTT. This codes for CAITKETNTGELFF.